Listed here are 27 T cell receptor delta chains from one sample, sequenced in a study of DNA immune sequencing with unique molecular identifiers. Genomic DNA underwent 32-plex PCR targeting all 8 TRDV and 4 TRDJ genes. A 12-nucleotide UMI was added during three to four barcoding PCR cycles before adapter PCR. TCRdb processed the multiplex PCR reads again with the CATT caller. The data contain some 2,000 delta-chain clones, 11% to 15% of them seen just once; the ten biggest clones take up around 52%. The sample taken for sequencing was gamma-delta T cells enriched from blood buffy coat, or unenriched PBMCs (not recorded which). The source of these receptors is a human donor in good health.

This clone showed up just a few times. This DNA's translation and the protein TCRdb lists, from a much larger clone, do not match at residue 4, likely due to a read error; the protein shown is translated from the DNA. The chain combines TRDV2 with TRDJ3; TRDD3 agrees at 11 bases. CDR1 and CDR2 (germline): GEAIGNYY, EKD. The CDR3 is 18 residues long. DNA of the CDR3: TGTGCCTGTAACACCGCTGGGGGATACACCTGGGACACCCGACAGATGTTTTTC. Encoded protein: CACNTAGGYTWDTRQMFF.

For this clone: The translation of this DNA and the TCRdb protein of a much larger clone differ at residue 13, probably owing to a read error; the protein shown here is translated from the DNA. The V gene is TRDV2, the J gene TRDJ1, with 11 bases aligning to TRDD3. The germline V gene has CDR1 GEAIGNYY and CDR2 EKD. The CDR3 length is 17 residues. For the CDR3, the DNA is TGTGCCTGTGACACCGTTGGGGGATACGCCTCCACCAATAAACTCATCTTT. Its translation: CACDTVGGYASTNKLIF.

In its sample, this clone was seen a few times. For this DNA, TCRdb reports the protein of a much larger clone, which diverges at residue 10, most likely from a read error; the protein presented here is translated directly from the DNA. The rearrangement joins TRDV2 to TRDJ1; 7 bases align to TRDD3. CDR1 is GEAIGNYY, CDR2 EKD, per germline. Losses at the gene ends were 0 bases for V and 2 bases for J; bases not matched to a gene: 14. CDR3 length equals 18 residues. The CDR3 DNA reads TGTGCCTGTGACACCGTCGGGGGGATCCAAATGAGTACCGATAAACTCATCTTT. Its protein is CACDTVGGIQMSTDKLIF.

There are a few counts of this clone. The protein in TCRdb stems from a much larger clone and differs at residue 12 from this DNA's translation, likely a read error; here the protein is translated from the DNA. The chain recombines TRDV2 with TRDJ1; D not certain. This CDR3 comprises 14 residues. Germline CDR1 and CDR2: GEAIGNYY and EKD. The CDR3 DNA sequence: TGTGCCTGTGATTCGGTAGAGAACACCGATAAACACATCTTT. Translating it yields CACDSVENTDKHIF.

By frequency in the sample, this clone is medium-sized. The chain employs TRAV38-2/DV8 and TRDJ1; 9 bases agree with TRDD3. Germline CDR1 TSESDYY, CDR2 QEAYKQQN. CDR3 length equals 19 residues. V lost 3 bases and J lost 0; bases outside the gene matches: 15. The CDR3 protein is CAYRNPYYWGKTYTDKLIF. CDR3 bases: TGTGCTTATAGGAACCCCTACTACTGGGGGAAAACCTACACCGATAAACTCATCTTT.

As regards this clone: The TCRdb protein, from a much larger clone, departs from this DNA's translation at residue 7, likely by read error; the protein shown derives from the DNA. The chain is built from TRDV2 and TRDJ1; D is undetermined. Trimming removed 3 bases at V and 1 base at J, with 14 bases between. The CDR3 runs to 15 residues. CDR1 and CDR2 from the germline V gene are GEAIGNYY and EKD. The CDR3 loop reads CACDPVKRRTDKLIF. In DNA form, the CDR3 reads TGTGCCTGTGACCCCGTAAAACGGCGCACCGATAAACTCATCTTT.

On this clone: A far larger clone lies a single base away; this is likely a read error. Other DNA sequences within the sample encode an identical CDR3. This chain uses TRDV2 with TRDJ1; 9 bases fit TRDD3. The germline gives CDR1 GEAIGNYY, CDR2 EKD. V trimming: 0 bases; J trimming: 0 bases; junction bases outside the gene matches: 7. CDR3 length: 17 amino acids. CDR3 nucleotides: TGTGCCTGTGACACCCTGGGGGATGGAAAGTACACCGATAAACTCATCTTT. It is translated as CACDTLGDGKYTDKLIF.

A note on this clone: A far bigger clonotype differs at one base, so this is likely a read error. Other DNA sequences in the sample encode the same CDR3. The chain has TRDV1 and TRDJ1; 12 bases line up with TRDD3. Because TCRdb records no J gene, it was assigned here through a match of the DNA to germline. The CDR3 spans 24 residues. Per germline, CDR1 TSWWSYY and CDR2 QGS. V lost 6 bases and J lost 2; bases outside the gene matches: 31. The CDR3 is CALGGYLSSFTRTWGIRRTDKLIF. In nucleotides, the CDR3 is TGTGCTCTTGGTGGCTATCTCTCTTCCTTTACGCGTACCTGGGGGATACGGAGGACCGATAAACTCATCTTT.

A note on this clone: A far bigger clonotype differs at one base, so this is likely a read error. The identical CDR3 is also encoded by other nucleotide sequences in the sample. V usage is TRDV2 and J usage is TRDJ3; possible D gene TRDD3, 5 bases. There are 20 residues in the CDR3. Germline CDR1 and CDR2: GEAIGNYY and EKD. Written as DNA, the CDR3 is TGTGCCTGTGACACCTTGGGGACCACGAACGGCTCCTGGGACACCCGACAGATGTTCTTC. This codes for CACDTLGTTNGSWDTRQMFF.

Details on this clone: TCRdb pairs this DNA with a much larger clone's protein that differs at residue 5, likely a read error; the protein shown was translated from the DNA. The chain carries TRDV2 and TRDJ1; TRDD3 agrees at 7 bases. The CDR3 consists of 17 residues. Germline lookup yields CDR1 GEAIGNYY and CDR2 EKD. Trimming at V came to 0 bases and at J to 0 bases, leaving 9 bases not matched to a gene. The CDR3 here is CACDTLLGAPNTDKLIF. CDR3 nucleotides: TGTGCCTGTGACACCCTCCTGGGGGCTCCCAACACCGATAAACTCATCTTT.

This clone is termed medium-sized. The chain links TRAV29/DV5 to TRDJ1; D perhaps matches TRDD2 (8 bases). The J gene is not listed in TCRdb, so it was assigned here from a DNA match to germline. This CDR3 is built from 20 residues. CDR1 and CDR2 (germline): NSMFDY, ISSIKDK. The V gene lost 0 bases and the J gene lost 1 base, with 28 bases spanning the gap. CDR3 coding DNA: TGTGCAGCAAGCGTCTTCCTACCTCTAGTAGGGGATAGGGGCACCGATAAACTCATCTTT. Residues: CAASVFLPLVGDRGTDKLIF.

In its sample, this clone was seen a few times. A far more abundant clone sits one base away, making this likely a read error. The rearrangement joins TRDV2 to TRDJ1; TRDD3 agrees at 9 bases. V lost 0 bases, J lost 1 base, and 14 bases stayed unmatched. CDR1 is GEAIGNYY, CDR2 EKD, per germline. The CDR3 loop spans 19 amino acids. The chain's CDR3 is CACDTLSLLGEEFTDKLIF. The CDR3 DNA reads as TGTGCCTGTGACACCTTGTCTTTACTGGGGGAAGAGTTCACCGATAAACTCATCTTT.

This clone is termed medium-sized. The chain has TRDV2 and TRDJ3; 7 bases align to TRDD3. V gave up 0 bases and J gave up 5 bases; unmatched junction bases: 6. Germline loops: CDR1 GEAIGNYY, CDR2 EKD. This CDR3 spans 17 amino acids. CDR3 sequence reads: CACDTVGGSRDTRQMFF. CDR3 nucleotide sequence: TGTGCCTGTGACACCGTCGGGGGATCCCGGGACACCCGACAGATGTTTTTC.

Details on this clone: The protein that TCRdb holds for this DNA derives from a much larger clone and differs from the translated DNA at residue 3, which likely indicates a read error; the protein shown here is translated from the DNA. The chain joins TRDV2 to TRDJ1; no clear D. The CDR3 contains 16 residues. CDR1 and CDR2 (germline): GEAIGNYY, EKD. The CDR3 DNA reads as TGTGCCCGTGACCCGTCCGATCGGAAGTACACCGATAAACTCATCTTT. This translates into CARDPSDRKYTDKLIF.

In its sample, this clone was seen a few times. This chain links TRDV2 with TRDJ1, with 11 bases that match TRDD3. The germline gives CDR1 GEAIGNYY, CDR2 EKD. This CDR3 comprises 16 residues. The trim removed 3 bases at V and 0 bases at J, leaving 5 bases unmatched. CDR3 sequence reads: CACDGLGDRNTDKLIF. Written as DNA, the CDR3 is TGTGCCTGTGACGGACTGGGGGATAGAAACACCGATAAACTCATCTTT.

V and J are TRDV2 and TRDJ1; 8 positions agree with TRDD3. This CDR3 region has 17 residues. The V gene end was trimmed by 3 bases and the J gene end by 0 bases; junction bases not matched to a gene: 11. CDR1 is GEAIGNYY and CDR2 is EKD in the germline V gene. For the CDR3, the DNA is TGTGCCTGTGACCACGTACTGGGGGTTACAAACACCGATAAACTCATCTTT. This sequence encodes CACDHVLGVTNTDKLIF.

This clone was seen a handful of times. This DNA's translation and the protein TCRdb lists, from a much larger clone, do not match at residue 5, likely due to a read error; the protein shown is translated from the DNA. For the CDR3, the DNA is TGTGCCTGTGACTCCTTGGGGACCACGAACGGCTCCTGGGACACCCGACAGATGTTTTTC. This codes for CACDSLGTTNGSWDTRQMFF. V is TRDV2 and J is TRDJ3; D might be TRDD3 (5 bases). Germline V CDR1 and CDR2: GEAIGNYY, EKD. This CDR3 spans 20 amino acids. Deletions cut 3 bases from V and 0 bases from J, with 20 bases between.

With regard to this clone: TCRdb's protein, taken from a much larger clone, differs from this DNA's translation at residue 7, likely owing to a read error; the protein displayed comes from the DNA. This chain connects TRDV2 to TRDJ1, with D unresolved. CDR1 and CDR2 (germline): GEAIGNYY, EKD. CDR3 length equals 15 residues. V was trimmed by 0 bases and J by 1 base, leaving 11 bases between them. CDR3 in DNA: TGTGCCTGTGACACCGTCGTGGGTCGCACCGATAAACTCATCTTT. Protein: CACDTVVGRTDKLIF.

This clone has a handful of counts. TCRdb's listed protein matches a much larger clone and diverges from this DNA's translation at residue 11, likely through a read error; the protein shown comes from the DNA. The rearrangement links TRDV2 to TRDJ1, with D unclear. The CDR3 spans 16 residues. V lost 3 bases to trimming and J lost 4 bases, with 20 bases between them. The germline V gene encodes CDR1 GEAIGNYY and CDR2 EKD. The CDR3: CACDPSDRKYIDKLIF. CDR3 bases: TGTGCCTGTGACCCGTCCGATCGGAAGTACATCGATAAACTCATCTTT.

This clone is judged medium-sized. The gene calls are TRDV2 and TRDJ1, with TRDD3 matching over 10 bases. The V gene's germline CDR1 is GEAIGNYY and CDR2 EKD. This CDR3 region has 18 residues. The V segment lost 1 base and the J segment 2 bases; nucleotides outside the gene matches: 12. CDR3 coding DNA: TGTGCCTGTGACACGGTTACTGGGGGATTCGGAGTGACCGATAAACTCATCTTT. It specifies CACDTVTGGFGVTDKLIF.

Comment on this clone: This is likely an artifact of a read error, given a far larger clone one base away. V and J are TRDV1 and TRDJ1, with 10 bases matching TRDD3. The J gene, not given by TCRdb, was assigned here from a germline match of the nucleotide sequence. With V trimmed by 0 bases and J by 0 bases, 31 bases remained unmatched. Looked up from germline, CDR1 is TSWWSYY and CDR2 is QGS. This CDR3 contains 26 residues. CDR3 sequence reads: CALGELGFLLSLTGGSSSLYTDKLIF. The DNA for the CDR3 is TGTGCTCTTGGGGAACTGGGGTTCCTACTGTCCTTAACTGGGGGATCTTCTTCTTTGTACACCGATAAACTCATCTTT.

This clone has just a few counts. The protein recorded in TCRdb matches a much larger clone and deviates from this DNA's translation at residue 15, suggesting a read error; the protein here is obtained by translating the DNA. The chain couples TRDV2 to TRDJ1; 10 bases are a match to TRDD3. Germline V CDR1 and CDR2: GEAIGNYY, EKD. The CDR3 contains 18 residues. CDR3 DNA: TGTGCCTGTGACACGGTTACTGGGGGATTCGGAGTGACCGATGAACTCATCTTT. Its protein product is CACDTVTGGFGVTDELIF.

Notes on this clone: The protein given by TCRdb reflects a much larger clone and differs at residue 3 from this DNA's translation, likely from a read error; the protein shown is the DNA's translation. This chain links TRDV2 with TRDJ1; 9 nucleotides match TRDD3. This CDR3 contains 17 residues. Germline CDR1 is GEAIGNYY and CDR2 is EKD. The CDR3 coding sequence is TGTGCCCGTGACACTCTGGGGGATGGAAAGTACACCGATAAACTCATCTTT. Translated, it gives CARDTLGDGKYTDKLIF.

A remark on this clone: Given a far larger clone just one base away, this is likely a sequencing read error. This chain connects TRDV1 to TRDJ1, with 7 bases lining up with TRDD3. TCRdb lists no J gene, so it was determined here by aligning the DNA to germline. Germline CDR1 TSWWSYY, CDR2 QGS. V shed 1 base, J shed 0 bases, and the junction held 29 bases outside the gene matches. The CDR3 consists of 24 residues. The CDR3 DNA reads as TGTGCTCTTGGGGAACGTATCCCACTTTCCGTCTGGGGGCGGATTGGACCGTACACCGATAAACTCATCTTT. Translation gives CALGERIPLSVWGRIGPYTDKLIF.

As concerns this clone: A single base is all that separates this from a far larger clone, so a read error is likely. The sample contains more than one DNA sequence encoding this CDR3. The chain links TRDV2 to TRDJ1, with D maybe TRDD3 (6 bases). The CDR3 runs to 17 residues. Germline loops: CDR1 GEAIGNYY, CDR2 EKD. Trimming stripped 3 bases from V and 0 bases from J, with 19 bases between. The CDR3 loop reads CACDHVLGVKYTDKLIF. The CDR3 DNA sequence: TGTGCCTGTGACCACGTATTGGGGGTTAAGTACACCGATAAACTCATCTTT.

The sample holds many counts of this clone. The chain uses TRAV29/DV5 and TRDJ1, with 9 bases that match TRDD3. The J gene is not listed in TCRdb, so it was assigned here from a DNA match to germline. The length of the CDR3 is 18 residues. Germline V gives CDR1 NSMFDY, CDR2 ISSIKDK. V lost 0 bases and J lost 5; bases outside the gene matches: 17. The CDR3 DNA reads as TGTGCAGCAAGCGACACACTCCTACTGGGGGGATACCTGGATAAACTCATCTTT. Translating it yields CAASDTLLLGGYLDKLIF.

A note on this clone: A read error is the likely source, as a far larger clone sits one nucleotide away. Other DNA sequences of this sample code for an identical CDR3. The chain links TRDV2 to TRDJ1, with 11 bases that match TRDD3. The CDR3 has 15 residues. Germline-derived CDR1 and CDR2 are GEAIGNYY and EKD. The CDR3 here is CACDPLGDKSDKLIF. In DNA form, the CDR3 reads TGTGCGTGTGACCCACTGGGGGATAAATCCGATAAACTCATCTTT.